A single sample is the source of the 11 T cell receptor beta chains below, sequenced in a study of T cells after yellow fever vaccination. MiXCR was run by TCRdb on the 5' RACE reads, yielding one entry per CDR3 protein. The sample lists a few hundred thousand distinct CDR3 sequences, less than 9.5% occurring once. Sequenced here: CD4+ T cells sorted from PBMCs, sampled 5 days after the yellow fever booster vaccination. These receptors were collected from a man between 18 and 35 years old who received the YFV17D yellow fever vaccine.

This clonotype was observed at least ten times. Here the CDR3 DNA reads TGTGCCAGCAGATCGGACAGGGGTAGGACAGATACGCAGTATTTT. It specifies CASRSDRGRTDTQYF. This chain connects TRBV6-5 to TRBJ2-3; 9 positions agree with TRBD1. With V trimmed by 6 bases and J by 3 bases, 7 bases remained unmatched. This CDR3 contains 15 residues. In germline, CDR1 is MNHEY, CDR2 SVGAGI.

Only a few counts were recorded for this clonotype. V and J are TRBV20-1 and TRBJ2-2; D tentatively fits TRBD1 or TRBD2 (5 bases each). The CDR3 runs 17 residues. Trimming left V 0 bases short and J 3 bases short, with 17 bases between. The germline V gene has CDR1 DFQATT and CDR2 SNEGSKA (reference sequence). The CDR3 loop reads CSARDGSRDLYTGELFF. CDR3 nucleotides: TGCAGTGCTAGAGATGGGTCCCGGGACCTTTACACCGGGGAGCTGTTTTTT.

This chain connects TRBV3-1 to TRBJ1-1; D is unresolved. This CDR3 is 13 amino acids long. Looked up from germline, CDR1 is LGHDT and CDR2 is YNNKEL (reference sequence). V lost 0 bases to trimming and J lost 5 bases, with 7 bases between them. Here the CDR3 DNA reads TGTGCCAGCAGCCAAGATAGGATGACTGAAGCTTTCTTT. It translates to CASSQDRMTEAFF. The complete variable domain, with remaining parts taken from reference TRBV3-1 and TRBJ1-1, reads DTAVSQTPKYLVTQMGNDKSIKCEQNLGHDTMYWYKQDSKKFLKIMFSYNNKELIINETVPNRFSPKSPDKAHLNLHINSLELGDSAVYFCASSQDRMTEAFFGQGTRLTVV.

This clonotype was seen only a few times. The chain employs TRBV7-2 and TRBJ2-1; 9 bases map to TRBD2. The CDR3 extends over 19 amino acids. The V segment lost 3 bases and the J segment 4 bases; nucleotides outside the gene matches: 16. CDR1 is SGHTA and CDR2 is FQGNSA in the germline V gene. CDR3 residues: CASSFPARLADLLYNEQFF. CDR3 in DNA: TGTGCCAGCAGCTTCCCCGCGAGACTAGCGGATCTGTTATACAATGAGCAGTTCTTC. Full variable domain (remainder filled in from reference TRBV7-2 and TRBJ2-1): GAGVSQSPSNKVTEKGKDVELRCDPISGHTALYWYRQSLGQGLEFLIYFQGNSAPDKSGLPSDRFSAERTGGSVSTLTIQRTQQEDSAVYLCASSFPARLADLLYNEQFFGPGTRLTVL.

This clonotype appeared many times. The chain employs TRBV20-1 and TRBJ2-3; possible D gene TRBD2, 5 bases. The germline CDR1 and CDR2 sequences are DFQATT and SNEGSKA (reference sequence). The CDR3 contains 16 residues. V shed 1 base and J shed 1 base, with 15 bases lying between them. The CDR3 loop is CSARAGLHARTDTQYF. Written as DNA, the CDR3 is TGCAGTGCTAGAGCTGGACTCCACGCTCGCACAGATACGCAGTATTTT.

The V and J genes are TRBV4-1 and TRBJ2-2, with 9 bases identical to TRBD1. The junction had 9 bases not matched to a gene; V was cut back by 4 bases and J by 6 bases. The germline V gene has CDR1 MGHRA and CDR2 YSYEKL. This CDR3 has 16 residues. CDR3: CASSRGQGGWAGELFF. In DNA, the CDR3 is TGCGCCAGCAGCCGGGGACAGGGCGGTTGGGCCGGGGAGCTGTTTTTT.

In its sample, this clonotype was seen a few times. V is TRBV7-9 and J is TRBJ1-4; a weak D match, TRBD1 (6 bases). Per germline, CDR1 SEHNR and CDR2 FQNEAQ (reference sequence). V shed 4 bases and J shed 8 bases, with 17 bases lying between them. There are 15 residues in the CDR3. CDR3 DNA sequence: TGTGCCAGCAGCTCTGGGCGGGGGCGGTCGGAAAAACTGTTTTTT. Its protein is CASSSGRGRSEKLFF. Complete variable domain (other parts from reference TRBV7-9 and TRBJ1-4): DTGVSQNPRHKITKRGQNVTFRCDPISEHNRLYWYRQTLGQGPEFLTYFQNEAQLEKSRLLSDRFSAERPKGSFSTLEIQRTEQGDSAMYLCASSSGRGRSEKLFFGSGTQLSVL.

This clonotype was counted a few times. DNA for the CDR3: TGCGCCAGCAGCCAAGCCTTTAGACCCGGGGGTAGCGGGGGGGAGGAAGATACGCAGTATTTT. Its translation is CASSQAFRPGGSGGEEDTQYF. The J gene is TRBJ2-3, the V gene TRBV4-3; the match to TRBD2 covers 11 bases. J lost 5 bases, V lost 1 base, and 20 bases had no gene match. CDR1 and CDR2 from the germline V gene are LGHNA and YSLEER. The CDR3 is made up of 21 amino acids.

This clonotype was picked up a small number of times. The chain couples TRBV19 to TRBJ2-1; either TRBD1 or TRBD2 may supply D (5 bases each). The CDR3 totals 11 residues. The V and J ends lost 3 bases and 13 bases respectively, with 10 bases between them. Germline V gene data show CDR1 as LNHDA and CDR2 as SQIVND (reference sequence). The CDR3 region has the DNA TGTGCCAGTAGTATCGGGGCCGGTCAGTTCTTC. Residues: CASSIGAGQFF.

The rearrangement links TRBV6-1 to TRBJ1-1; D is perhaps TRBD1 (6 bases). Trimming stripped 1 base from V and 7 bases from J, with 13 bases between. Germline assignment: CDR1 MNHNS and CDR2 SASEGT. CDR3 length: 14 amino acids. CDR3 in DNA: TGTGCCAGCAGTGAAGAGTTTGAGGGGGTTGAAGCTTTCTTT. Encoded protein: CASSEEFEGVEAFF.

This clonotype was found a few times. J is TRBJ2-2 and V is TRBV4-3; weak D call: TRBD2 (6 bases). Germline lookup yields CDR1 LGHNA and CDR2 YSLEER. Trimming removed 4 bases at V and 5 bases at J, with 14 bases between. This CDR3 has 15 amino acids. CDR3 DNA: TGCGCCAGCAGCCTCGGAGGGCCGGGGACCGGGGAGCTGTTTTTT. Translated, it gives CASSLGGPGTGELFF.